This T cell receptor beta chain emerged from a study of shared clonotypes between healthy human individuals. Repertoires were generated with immunoSEQ multiplex PCR, while TCRdb's copy carries only in-frame clones and drops some. The repertoire consists of some 690,000 clones, with around 90% occurring once and the leading ten covering 34%. Per the germline V gene, CDR1 is SGDLS and CDR2 is YYNGEE. The V and J ends lost 4 bases and 7 bases respectively, with 20 bases between them. This CDR3 is 15 amino acids long. The TCR was taken from a man between 18 and 35 years old in good health. Some clones in this sample may be carry-over from other donors' samples. The chain is built from TRBV9 and TRBJ1-2, with a possible D match to TRBD1 (6 bases). The sample consisted of memory CD8+ T cells from PBMCs. Subset of the sample: CD45RO+ cells pooled with CCR7-negative TemRA cells. The CDR3 protein is CASSPSRGALPGYTF. As DNA, the CDR3 is TGTGCCAGCAGCCCATCTCGGGGGGCTCTCCCTGGCTACACCTTC.